The present entry profiles one T cell receptor beta chain with its context. The antigen this receptor binds is unknown. Nothing much larger sits one base from this clone, and base qualities are not available. Collaborating institutions collected whole blood in K2EDTA tubes following their own protocols. For TCRbeta analysis, collaborators shipped samples in one of three forms: frozen whole blood, isolated PBMCs, or DNA extracted from either of those sample types. This entry is derived from a study of blood T cell repertoires in COVID-19 (dated by TCRdb to 2018 to 2020). Describing the broader study: The collaborator samples originated in the United States, Italy and Spain and spanned the acute and convalescent phases of COVID-19. The sample metadata nearly always contained a de-identified subject ID, COVID-19 status, age in years and sex. The repertoires were made available in a free public database intended to serve as a resource for research on the immune response to SARS-CoV-2. Where available, HLA class I and class II types were obtained from metadata supplied by the sample provider rather than from assay-based typing. The prospective study material was composed of cDNA or gDNA derived from T cells, B-cell-depleted T cells, or PBMCs. Deeply sampled blood TCRbeta repertoires from subjects exposed to, actively infected with, or recovered from COVID-19 were included in the dataset. Samples were obtained from the ongoing ImmuneRACE study (first 160 participants) and from over 1,000 subjects provided by 6 global collaborators.

What the work shows at the level of the full study, not this receptor alone: How much clinical and demographic metadata was included differed by source and by participant, and the metadata was provided uncurated.

TCRbeta CDR3 regions were amplified from genomic DNA using the immunoSEQ Assay, a bias-controlled multiplex PCR. Per the source publication's procedure: The number of nucleated cells in each sample was estimated from the amplification of reference gene primers within the assay. To quantify the absolute abundance of each unique TCRbeta CDR3 rearrangement, sequence reads were collapsed and filtered. For each sample, productive Simpson clonality was calculated as the square root of Simpson's diversity index across productive rearrangements. Entries here come from immuneACCESS through TCRdb and include only in-frame sequences with V and J called. Some clones fail to appear in such tables; in the studies checked, an unresolved V gene covers under half of the shortfall, and the cause of the remainder is unknown. D and trimming come from the DNA, and the V and J calls and clone size come from that table. The sample table contains approximately 200,000 clones; only one count was recorded for 80% to 90% of them. 2.2% of the sample comes from the top ten.

Sequencing used peripheral blood. The clonotype was recovered from a woman between 45 and 65 years old with acute or convalescent COVID-19.

CDR3 reads: CASSVGGGRQETQYF. The DNA sequence is given as TGCGCCAGCAGTGTGGGGGGGGGCCGTCAAGAGACCCAGTACTTC. Rearrangement joined TRBV10-2 to TRBJ2-5; TRBD2 is a weak D gene call, 7 bases matching. V was cut back by 4 bases and J by 2 bases, leaving a gap of 14 bases between them. From the cysteine up to the phenylalanine, the CDR3 has a length of 15 residues. Here the CDR3 DNA is all that survives: 45 bases in frame from base 1. As encoded in the germline V gene, CDR1 is WSHSY while CDR2 is SAAADI.